Listed here are 32 T cell receptor beta chains from one sample, sequenced in a study of shared clonotypes between healthy human individuals. Naivety among CD8 cells was defined by CD45RO negativity and positive CCR7 selection, thereby excluding terminally differentiated effector memory CD45RA+ cells. The protocol was immunoSEQ multiplex PCR, while the TCRdb copy is restricted to in-frame clones and leaves out a portion. Counted here are around 620,000 clones, around 95% occurring once; the ten biggest clones make up around 0.11%. What was sequenced was naive CD8+ T cells sorted from blood. The origin of the receptors is a woman under 40 in good health.

This chain uses TRBV4-1 with TRBJ2-5; D perhaps matches TRBD2 (6 bases). The J call may be in error: the DNA end matches TRBJ2-7 better. The CDR3 spans 14 residues. In germline, CDR1 is MGHRA, CDR2 YSYEKL. CDR3 sequence: CASSQGLANYEQYF. The CDR3 nucleotides are TGCGCCAGCAGCCAAGGGCTAGCGAACTACGAGCAGTACTTC.

V gene TRBV16 combines with J gene TRBJ2-1; D unresolved. CDR1 and CDR2 (germline): KGHSY, FQNENV. V was clipped by 2 bases and J by 12 bases, with 14 bases between them. CDR3 length equals 13 residues. CDR3 in amino acids: CASSQRNADGQFF. The CDR3 DNA reads as TGTGCCAGCAGCCAAAGGAACGCAGACGGGCAGTTCTTC.

The chain is built from TRBV27 and TRBJ1-5; D is possibly TRBD1 (5 bases). The V gene's germline CDR1 is MNHEY and CDR2 SMNVEV (reference sequence). The CDR3 spans 15 residues. With 7 bases removed from V and 0 bases from J, the gap between germline ends came to 13 bases. The CDR3 region is CASKPGPNSNQPQHF. In nucleotides, the CDR3 is TGTGCCAGCAAACCGGGACCTAATAGCAATCAGCCCCAGCATTTT.

J is TRBJ2-7 and V is TRBV5-6, with D perhaps TRBD1 or TRBD2 (5 bases each). V shed 4 bases and J shed 6 bases, with 14 bases lying between them. The CDR3 is 13 amino acids. CDR1 is SGHDT, CDR2 YYEEEE, per germline. This CDR3 is CASSRDGSGEQYF. The CDR3 DNA is TGTGCCAGCAGCCGGGACGGCTCCGGCGAGCAGTACTTC. Together with reference TRBV5-6 and TRBJ2-7, the CDR3 gives the full variable domain: DAGVTQSPTHLIKTRGQQVTLRCSPKSGHDTVSWYQQALGQGPQFIFQYYEEEERQRGNFPDRFSGHQFPNYSSELNVNALLLGDSALYLCASSRDGSGEQYFGPGTRLTVT.

The V call is TRBV9, the J call TRBJ2-7; 8 bases are a match to TRBD2. This CDR3 is built from 14 residues. In germline, CDR1 is SGDLS, CDR2 YYNGEE. V lost 2 bases to trimming and J lost 4 bases; unmatched junction nucleotides: 5. CDR3 protein: CASSVYGRDYEQYF. DNA of the CDR3: TGTGCCAGCAGCGTCTACGGGAGGGATTACGAGCAGTACTTC.

The V call is TRBV7-3, the J call TRBJ2-3; D is ambiguous. The V end was cut by 6 bases, the J end by 5 bases, with 12 bases between. The CDR3 spans 13 residues. Germline V gene sequence: CDR1 SGHTA, CDR2 FQGTGA. The CDR3 loop reads CASSYSVVDTQYF. CDR3 DNA: TGTGCCAGCAGTTATAGTGTAGTAGATACGCAGTATTTT.

The chain links TRBV29-1 to TRBJ2-1, with D tentatively TRBD1 (6 bases). The CDR3 is 13 amino acids. Germline CDR1 and CDR2: SQVTM and ANQGSEA. Deletions cut 4 bases from V and 7 bases from J, with 14 bases between. The CDR3 DNA is TGCAGCGTTGGGGGGCCAGGGCCTAATGAGCAGTTCTTC. This translates into CSVGGPGPNEQFF.

J is TRBJ1-1 and V is TRBV28; D is unclear. V shed 3 bases and J shed 4 bases, with 12 bases lying between them. The CDR3 is 14 residues long. Germline V gene sequence: CDR1 MDHEN, CDR2 SYDVKM. CDR3 loop: CASSFRIRGTEAFF. The DNA of the CDR3 is TGTGCCAGCAGTTTTAGAATTCGAGGCACTGAAGCTTTCTTT.

The J gene is TRBJ2-7, the V gene TRBV9; D possibly corresponds to TRBD2 (5 bases). This CDR3 spans 13 amino acids. Germline V gives CDR1 SGDLS, CDR2 YYNGEE. V gave up 3 bases and J gave up 3 bases, with 10 bases separating them. CDR3 residues: CASSAGGFYEQYF. The CDR3 DNA is TGTGCCAGCAGCGCAGGAGGTTTCTACGAGCAGTACTTC.

To note about this clone: The identical CDR3 is also encoded by other nucleotide sequences in the sample. The chain couples TRBV7-9 to TRBJ1-1, with unresolved D. Germline values: CDR1 SEHNR, CDR2 FQNEAQ (reference sequence). This CDR3 region has 12 residues. V was pared by 1 base and J by 5 bases, with 5 bases between. For the CDR3, the DNA is TGTGCCAGCAGCTTAGGTGAGACTGAAGCTTTCTTT. Its protein is CASSLGETEAFF.

This clone has just one count. The gene calls are TRBV28 and TRBJ2-1, with D possibly being TRBD1 (6 bases). This CDR3 region has 14 residues. Germline lookup yields CDR1 MDHEN and CDR2 SYDVKM. V lost 7 bases and J lost 6, with 16 bases in between. In nucleotides, the CDR3 is TGTGCCAGCACCAATACAGGGATCAGCAATGAGCAGTTCTTC. Encoded protein: CASTNTGISNEQFF.

This chain joins TRBV28 and TRBJ2-7; tentative D call: TRBD1 (6 bases). The length of the CDR3 is 14 residues. Per germline, CDR1 MDHEN and CDR2 SYDVKM. V was trimmed by 4 bases and J by 5 bases, leaving 15 bases between them. The CDR3 coding sequence is TGTGCCAGCAGTTCCACAGGGAGTAGCGACGAGCAGTACTTC. It specifies CASSSTGSSDEQYF. The whole variable domain, remainder taken from reference TRBV28 and TRBJ2-7, is DVKVTQSSRYLVKRTGEKVFLECVQDMDHENMFWYRQDPGLGLRLIYFSYDVKMKEKGDIPEGYSVSREKKERFSLILESASTNQTSMYLCASSSTGSSDEQYFGPGTRLTVT.

This chain links TRBV6-4 with TRBJ1-5, with 12 bases fitting TRBD1. The germline V gene encodes CDR1 MRHNA and CDR2 SNTAGT. The CDR3 is 19 residues long. The trim removed 10 bases at V and 3 bases at J, leaving 19 bases unmatched. The DNA of the CDR3 is TGTGCCAACTGGGGTACTCCGGGACAGGGGGCGAGGGACAATCAGCCCCAGCATTTT. This translates into CANWGTPGQGARDNQPQHF.

CDR3 nucleotides: TGCGCCAGCAGCCCTGGGACTAGCTTCCACGAGCAGTACTTC. This codes for CASSPGTSFHEQYF. The genes are TRBV4-1 and TRBJ2-7, with 9 nucleotides matching TRBD2. This CDR3 comprises 14 residues. With V trimmed by 4 bases and J by 5 bases, 6 bases remained unmatched. From germline, CDR1 is MGHRA and CDR2 YSYEKL.

In its sample, this clone was seen once. The chain combines TRBV30 with TRBJ2-3; D unclear. Trimming left V 0 bases short and J 6 bases short, with 7 bases between. The CDR3 length is 12 residues. Germline V gene sequence: CDR1 GTSNPN, CDR2 SVGIG (reference sequence). CDR3 in amino acids: CAWSVLLDTQYF. The CDR3 DNA reads as TGTGCCTGGAGTGTACTCTTGGATACGCAGTATTTT.

The rearrangement links TRBV5-1 to TRBJ2-1, with D perhaps TRBD1 (6 bases). Germline CDR1 is SGHRS and CDR2 is YFSETQ. V was pared by 4 bases and J by 9 bases, with 20 bases between. The CDR3 consists of 15 residues. CDR3 sequence reads: CASSIEQGPAVEQFF. The CDR3 DNA sequence: TGCGCCAGCAGCATAGAACAGGGCCCGGCGGTTGAGCAGTTCTTC.

This clone was observed once. The rearrangement joins TRBV29-1 to TRBJ2-2; the match to TRBD1 covers 7 bases. The V segment lost 5 bases and the J segment 6 bases; nucleotides outside the gene matches: 6. Germline CDR1 SQVTM, CDR2 ANQGSEA. The CDR3 sequence is 13 residues long. The CDR3 coding sequence is TGCAGCGTTACAGGGGACCCCTCCGGGGAGCTGTTTTTT. Translating it yields CSVTGDPSGELFF.

The rearrangement links TRBV2 to TRBJ2-1; 11 bases are a match to TRBD2. The V and J ends lost 7 bases and 7 bases, in that order; junction bases with no gene match: 3. CDR1 and CDR2 from the germline V gene are SNHLY and FYNNEI. CDR3 length equals 13 residues. The CDR3, as DNA: TGTGCCAGCAAACTAGCGGGAGTTAATGAGCAGTTCTTC. It is translated as CASKLAGVNEQFF.

The gene calls are TRBV6-6 and TRBJ2-2; perhaps TRBD2 as D (5 bases). This CDR3 comprises 13 residues. The germline V gene has CDR1 MNHNY and CDR2 SVGAGI (reference sequence). V shed 3 bases and J shed 7 bases, with 9 bases lying between them. CDR3 nucleotide sequence: TGTGCCAGCAGTTATGAAGCGGACGGGGAGCTGTTTTTT. It is translated as CASSYEADGELFF.

J is TRBJ2-7 and V is TRBV6-5; D call uncertain. V was clipped by 2 bases and J by 1 base, with 12 bases between them. Germline CDR1 is MNHEY and CDR2 is SVGAGI. This CDR3 region has 15 residues. DNA of the CDR3: TGTGCCAGCAGTTACGGCCTGGGAAGTTCCTACGAGCAGTACTTC. This translates into CASSYGLGSSYEQYF.

The chain recombines TRBV4-1 with TRBJ1-4, with D unclear. Per the germline V gene, CDR1 is MGHRA and CDR2 is YSYEKL. There are 14 residues in the CDR3. V lost 5 bases to trimming and J lost 9 bases, with 16 bases between them. The CDR3 here is CASSDGLGAQKLFF. The CDR3 region has the DNA TGCGCCAGCAGCGACGGTTTAGGTGCCCAAAAACTGTTTTTT.

This clone was observed a few times. The rearrangement joins TRBV4-1 to TRBJ1-1, with D possibly TRBD1 on 6 matching bases. Germline V lookup: CDR1 MGHRA, CDR2 YSYEKL. This CDR3 region has 13 residues. V was clipped by 5 bases and J by 5 bases, with 12 bases between them. The CDR3: CASSDRIETEAFF. The DNA of the CDR3 is TGCGCCAGCAGCGACAGGATCGAGACTGAAGCTTTCTTT.

The gene calls are TRBV4-1 and TRBJ2-7, with D possibly TRBD2 on 6 matching bases. Germline CDR1 is MGHRA and CDR2 is YSYEKL. There are 14 residues in the CDR3. V gave up 0 bases and J gave up 5 bases, with 11 bases separating them. CDR3 sequence reads: CASSQEGGGNEQYF. The CDR3, as DNA: TGCGCCAGCAGCCAAGAGGGAGGTGGGAACGAGCAGTACTTC.

The chain employs TRBV30 and TRBJ1-2; TRBD1 aligns across 7 bases. Trimming at V came to 3 bases and at J to 4 bases, leaving 23 bases not matched to a gene. The CDR3 contains 19 residues. In germline, CDR1 is GTSNPN, CDR2 SVGIG (reference sequence). The CDR3: CAWSDPPGTEVFVFYGYTF. Written as DNA, the CDR3 is TGTGCCTGGAGCGACCCCCCCGGGACAGAGGTATTCGTCTTCTATGGCTACACCTTC.

V gene TRBV7-2 combines with J gene TRBJ2-2, with D maybe TRBD1 (6 bases). V was trimmed by 2 bases and J by 4 bases, leaving 14 bases between them. Per the germline V gene, CDR1 is SGHTA and CDR2 is FQGNSA. This CDR3 region has 16 residues. Here the CDR3 reads CASSLRLGAGTGELFF. CDR3 bases: TGTGCCAGCAGCTTAAGATTGGGGGCTGGCACCGGGGAGCTGTTTTTT.

The chain employs TRBV7-9 and TRBJ2-7, with D tentatively TRBD2 (6 bases). CDR1 is SEHNR and CDR2 is FQNEAQ in the germline V gene (reference sequence). CDR3 size: 14 residues. Trimming stripped 1 base from V and 2 bases from J, with 9 bases between. CDR3 in amino acids: CASSLVAAPYEQYF. As DNA, the CDR3 is TGTGCCAGCAGCTTAGTAGCGGCCCCCTACGAGCAGTACTTC.

The rearrangement joins TRBV7-2 to TRBJ2-3; 12 positions agree with TRBD2. This CDR3 has 19 amino acids. V lost 1 base and J lost 0; bases outside the gene matches: 8. Germline V gene sequence: CDR1 SGHTA, CDR2 FQGNSA. The DNA for the CDR3 is TGTGCCAGCAGCTTAGAGGTGGGACTAGCGGGCGGGAGCACAGATACGCAGTATTTT. Its translation: CASSLEVGLAGGSTDTQYF.

This clone was counted once. The genes are TRBV28 and TRBJ2-7; maybe TRBD1 (5 bases). Trimming took 6 bases from V and 0 from J, leaving 18 bases between them. Germline V CDR1 and CDR2: MDHEN, SYDVKM. The CDR3 spans 16 residues. The CDR3 coding sequence is TGTGCCAGCAGCCGTTCAGTTTGGGGCACCTCCTACGAGCAGTACTTC. Amino acid sequence: CASSRSVWGTSYEQYF.

The CDR3 spells CASSLETGTYGYTF. Here the CDR3 DNA reads TGTGCCAGCAGCTTGGAGACAGGGACCTATGGCTACACCTTC. V and J are TRBV5-4 and TRBJ1-2; TRBD1 aligns across 7 bases. V shed 0 bases and J 4 bases; nucleotides not matched to a gene: 3. The CDR3 is made up of 14 amino acids. The germline V gene has CDR1 SGHNT and CDR2 YYREEE (reference sequence).

This chain joins TRBV28 and TRBJ1-4; tentatively, D is TRBD1 (5 bases). V lost 7 bases and J lost 4, with 10 bases in between. There are 13 residues in the CDR3. Germline V CDR1 and CDR2: MDHEN, SYDVKM. The CDR3 is CASKDTLNEKLFF. The CDR3 DNA reads TGTGCCAGCAAGGACACCCTTAATGAAAAACTGTTTTTT.

The chain is built from TRBV7-6 and TRBJ2-7, with no clear D. CDR1 and CDR2 (germline): SGHVS, FNYEAQ. V gave up 2 bases and J gave up 1 base, with 12 bases separating them. The CDR3 spans 15 residues. CDR3 sequence reads: CASSLTESVSYEQYF. The CDR3 DNA follows: TGTGCCAGCAGCTTAACGGAGTCGGTATCCTACGAGCAGTACTTC. Variable domain in full (rest from reference TRBV7-6 and TRBJ2-7): GAGVSQSPRYKVTKRGQDVALRCDPISGHVSLYWYRQALGQGPEFLTYFNYEAQQDKSGLPNDRFSAERPEGSISTLTIQRTEQRDSAMYRCASSLTESVSYEQYFGPGTRLTVT.

The V gene is TRBV4-1, the J gene TRBJ2-7; 8 positions agree with TRBD1. V lost 5 bases, J lost 0 bases, and 6 bases stayed unmatched. Germline lookup yields CDR1 MGHRA and CDR2 YSYEKL. This CDR3 spans 15 amino acids. CDR3 region: CASSRDRSISYEQYF. CDR3 in DNA: TGCGCCAGCAGCAGGGACAGGTCCATCTCCTACGAGCAGTACTTC.